This T cell receptor (beta chain) was sequenced in a study of tumor-infiltrating lymphocytes in primary liver carcinoma. The study, taken as a whole, reports: No more than about 8-24% of top clones could be seen in all five tumor regions. Lower overlap was observed for tumor-adjacent and tumor-blood pairs relative to tumor region pairs.

Total RNA (around 0.45 ug) served as template for TCR beta cDNA synthesis primed by a constant-region primer. Slightly modified ARM-PCR, run as three nested multiplex PCR rounds, produced the TCR beta libraries. With TRBV1-TRBV30 forward primers and a C-beta reverse primer, the first two PCR rounds were run for 9 to 10 cycles each. TCRdb itself ran the multiplex PCR reads through MiXCR, one entry per CDR3 protein. The repertoire has 50,000 to 70,000 distinct CDR3 sequences, 65% to 80% of them found once; the top ten carry roughly three fifths. The study co-extracted DNA and RNA from 20-30 mg of unsorted bulk tissue. Five discrete regions of every tumor underwent sampling. Whichever tumor sample was examined, it had over 85% viable tumor cells. Germline V gives CDR1 SGHAT, CDR2 FQDESV (reference sequence). This CDR3 comprises 14 residues. Regarding this clonotype: The antigen remains unidentified. One end of the junction is discordant with germline, which a read error may explain.

This clonotype was sampled from a man aged 40-49 years with primary liver carcinoma and hepatitis B virus infection. Input material: liver tumor tissue from sampling region 2. Subset of the sample: tumor region T2, inferior pole. V usage is TRBV11-1 and J usage is TRBJ1-1; a possible D gene is TRBD1 (5 bases). The CDR3 nucleotides read TGTGCCAGCACCGGGACTGACTTGAACACTGATGCTTTCTTT. Translated, it gives CASTGTDLNTDAFF.